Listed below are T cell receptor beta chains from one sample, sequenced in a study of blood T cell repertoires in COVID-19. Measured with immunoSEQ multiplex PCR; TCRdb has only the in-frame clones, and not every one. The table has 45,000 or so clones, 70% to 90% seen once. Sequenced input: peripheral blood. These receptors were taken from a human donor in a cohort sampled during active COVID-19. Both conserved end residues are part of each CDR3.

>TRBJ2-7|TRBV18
CASSPRQGDSSEQYF
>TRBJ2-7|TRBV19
CASSTDLQQYF
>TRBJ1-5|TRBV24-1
CATGRFYRTVYSNQPQHF
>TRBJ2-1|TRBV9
CASSDLPGSYNEQFF
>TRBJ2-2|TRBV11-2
CASRPGLSNTGELFF
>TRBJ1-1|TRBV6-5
CASTPGLKNTEAFF
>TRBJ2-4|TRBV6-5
CASDDLGIQYF
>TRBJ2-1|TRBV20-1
CSARLAVEQFF
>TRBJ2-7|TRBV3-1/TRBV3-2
CASSQDGRGHEQYF
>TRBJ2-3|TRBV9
CASSSDTTQYF
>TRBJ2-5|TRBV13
CASSLATSGGRQETQYF
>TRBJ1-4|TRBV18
CASSPPQQVATNEKLFF
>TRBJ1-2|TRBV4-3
CASSQMTGFNYGYTF
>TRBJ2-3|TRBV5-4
CASTHLDTQYF
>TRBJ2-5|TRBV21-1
CASSTTGQETQYF
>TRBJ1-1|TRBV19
CASSYGRGNTEAFF
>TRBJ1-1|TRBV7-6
CASSLALGGDTEAFF
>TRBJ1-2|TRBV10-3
CAISESQGASYGYTF
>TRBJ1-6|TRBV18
CASSPTGQGGNSPLHF
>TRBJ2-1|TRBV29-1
CSGGRYNEQFF
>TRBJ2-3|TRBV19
CASRSIEAGGVDTQYF
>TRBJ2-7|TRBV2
CASRVPGQGTYEQYF
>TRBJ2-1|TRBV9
CASSVSGGVNYNEQFF
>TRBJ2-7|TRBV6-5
CASSYAHRSYEQYF
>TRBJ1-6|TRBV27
CASKGGGRGNSPLHF
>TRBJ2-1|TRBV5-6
CASSNPGTSGETEQFF
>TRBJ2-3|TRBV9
CASSPSTDTQYF
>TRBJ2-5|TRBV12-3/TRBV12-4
CASRGTGETQYF
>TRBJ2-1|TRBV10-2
CASSEGQGNEQFF
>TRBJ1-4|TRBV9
CASSAGTSNEKLFF
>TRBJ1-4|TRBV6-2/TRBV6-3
CASSSKPRDEKLFF
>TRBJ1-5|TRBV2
CASSGGGNNQPQHF
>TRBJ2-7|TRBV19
CASSTRRTGRTYEQYF
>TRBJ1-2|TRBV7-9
CASSLEGDFGYTF
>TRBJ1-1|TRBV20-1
CSASTLGRWNTEAFF
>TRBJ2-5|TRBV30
CAWSSGGADETQYF
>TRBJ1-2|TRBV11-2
CASSLDIPYGYTF
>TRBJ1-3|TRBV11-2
CASSAQSSGNTIYF
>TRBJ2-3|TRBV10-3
CAISELGATDTQYF
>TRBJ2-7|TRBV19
CASSIGGGRLSYEQYF
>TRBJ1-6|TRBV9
CASSVGRGGSPLHF
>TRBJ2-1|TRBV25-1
CASSASSGGTYNEQFF
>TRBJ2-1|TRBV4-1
CASSLADNEQFF
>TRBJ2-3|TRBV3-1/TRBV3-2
CASSQVIGARADTQYF
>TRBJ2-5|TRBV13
CASSLGQGAGKTQYF
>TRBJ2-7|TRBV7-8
CASSPGALAGVYEQYF
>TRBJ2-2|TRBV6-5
CASSFAGGRHTGELFF